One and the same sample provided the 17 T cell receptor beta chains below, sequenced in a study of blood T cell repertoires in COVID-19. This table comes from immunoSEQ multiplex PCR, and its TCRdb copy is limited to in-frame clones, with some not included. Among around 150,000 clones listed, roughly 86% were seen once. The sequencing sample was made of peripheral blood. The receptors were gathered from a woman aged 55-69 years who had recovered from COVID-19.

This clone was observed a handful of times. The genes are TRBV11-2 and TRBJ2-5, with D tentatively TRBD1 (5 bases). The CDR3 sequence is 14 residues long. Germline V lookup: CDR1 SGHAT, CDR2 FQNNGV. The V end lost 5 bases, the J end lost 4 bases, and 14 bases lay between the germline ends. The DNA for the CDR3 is TGTGCCAGCAGCACCCAGGGAAGGCGAGAGACCCAGTACTTC. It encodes CASSTQGRRETQYF.

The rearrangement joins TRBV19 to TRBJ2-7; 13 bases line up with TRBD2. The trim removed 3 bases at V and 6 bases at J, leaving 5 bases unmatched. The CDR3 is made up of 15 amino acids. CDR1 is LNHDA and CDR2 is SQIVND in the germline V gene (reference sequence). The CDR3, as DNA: TGTGCCAGTAGTATGAGGACTAGCGGGGGACTCGAGCAGTACTTC. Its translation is CASSMRTSGGLEQYF. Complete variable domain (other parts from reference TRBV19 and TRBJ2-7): DGGITQSPKYLFRKEGQNVTLSCEQNLNHDAMYWYRQDPGQGLRLIYYSQIVNDFQKGDIAEGYSVSREKKESFPLTVTSAQKNPTAFYLCASSMRTSGGLEQYFGPGTRLTVT.

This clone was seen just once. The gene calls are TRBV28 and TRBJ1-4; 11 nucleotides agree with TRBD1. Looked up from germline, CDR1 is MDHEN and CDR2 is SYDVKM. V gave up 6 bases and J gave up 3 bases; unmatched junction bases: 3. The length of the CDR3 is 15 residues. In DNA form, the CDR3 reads TGTGCCAGCAGGGGACAGGGGGGAGCTAATGAAAAACTGTTTTTT. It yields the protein CASRGQGGANEKLFF. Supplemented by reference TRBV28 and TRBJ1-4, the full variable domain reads DVKVTQSSRYLVKRTGEKVFLECVQDMDHENMFWYRQDPGLGLRLIYFSYDVKMKEKGDIPEGYSVSREKKERFSLILESASTNQTSMYLCASRGQGGANEKLFFGSGTQLSVL.

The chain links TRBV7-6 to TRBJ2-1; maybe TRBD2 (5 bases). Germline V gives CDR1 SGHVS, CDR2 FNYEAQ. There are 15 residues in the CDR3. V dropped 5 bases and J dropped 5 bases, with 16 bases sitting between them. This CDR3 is CASSPRFRGDNEQFF. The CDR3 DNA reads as TGTGCCAGCAGCCCTCGCTTTCGGGGAGACAATGAGCAGTTCTTC.

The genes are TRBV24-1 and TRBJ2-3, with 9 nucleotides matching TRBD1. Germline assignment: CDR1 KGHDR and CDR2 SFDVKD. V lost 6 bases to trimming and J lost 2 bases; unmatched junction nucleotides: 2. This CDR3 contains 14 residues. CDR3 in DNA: TGTGCCACCAGTCGGGACAGGGTCACAGATACGCAGTATTTT. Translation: CATSRDRVTDTQYF.

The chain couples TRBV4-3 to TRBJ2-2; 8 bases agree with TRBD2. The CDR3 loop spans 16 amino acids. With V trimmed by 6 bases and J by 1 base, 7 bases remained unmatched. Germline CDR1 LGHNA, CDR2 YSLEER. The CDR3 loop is CASRPLAGVNTGELFF. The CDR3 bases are TGCGCCAGCAGACCGCTAGCGGGCGTGAACACCGGGGAGCTGTTTTTT.

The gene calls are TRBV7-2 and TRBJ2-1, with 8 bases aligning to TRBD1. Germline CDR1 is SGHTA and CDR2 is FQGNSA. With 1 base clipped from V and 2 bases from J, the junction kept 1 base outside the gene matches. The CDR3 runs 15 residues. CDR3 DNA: TGTGCCAGCAGCTTAGAGGGACAGGCCTACAATGAGCAGTTCTTC. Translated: CASSLEGQAYNEQFF.

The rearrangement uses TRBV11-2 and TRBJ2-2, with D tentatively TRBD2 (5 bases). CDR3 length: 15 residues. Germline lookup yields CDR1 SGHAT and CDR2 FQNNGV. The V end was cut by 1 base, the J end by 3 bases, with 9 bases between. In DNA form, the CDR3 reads TGTGCCAGCAGCTTAGTCCGGGGATACACCGGGGAGCTGTTTTTT. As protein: CASSLVRGYTGELFF.

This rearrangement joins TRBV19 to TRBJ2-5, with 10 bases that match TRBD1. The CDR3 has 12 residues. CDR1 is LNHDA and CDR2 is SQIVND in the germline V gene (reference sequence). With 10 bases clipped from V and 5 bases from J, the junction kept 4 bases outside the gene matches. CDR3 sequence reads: CATGQGFETQYF. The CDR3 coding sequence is TGTGCCACGGGACAGGGGTTTGAGACCCAGTACTTC.

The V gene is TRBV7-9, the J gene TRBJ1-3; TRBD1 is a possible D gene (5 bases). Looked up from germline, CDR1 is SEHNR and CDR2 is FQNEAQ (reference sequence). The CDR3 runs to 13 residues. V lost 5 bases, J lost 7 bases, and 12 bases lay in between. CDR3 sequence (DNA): TGTGCCAGCAGCGGCGGCAGGGCGAACACCATATATTTT. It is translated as CASSGGRANTIYF.

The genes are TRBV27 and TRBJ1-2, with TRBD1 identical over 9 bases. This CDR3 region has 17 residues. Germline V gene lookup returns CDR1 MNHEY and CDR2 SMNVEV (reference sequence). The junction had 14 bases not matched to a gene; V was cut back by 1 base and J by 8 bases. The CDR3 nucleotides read TGTGCCAGCAGTTTATGGGGACAGGGACGGACGAGCGGAGGCTACACCTTC. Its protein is CASSLWGQGRTSGGYTF.

CDR3 DNA sequence: TGCAGTGCTAGTTTGCAGGTCGGTGAGACCCAGTACTTC. Its translation: CSASLQVGETQYF. The chain links TRBV20-1 to TRBJ2-5; D uncertain. The V gene lost 3 bases and the J gene lost 5 bases, with 13 bases spanning the gap. This CDR3 spans 13 amino acids. Germline V gene data show CDR1 as DFQATT and CDR2 as SNEGSKA (reference sequence).

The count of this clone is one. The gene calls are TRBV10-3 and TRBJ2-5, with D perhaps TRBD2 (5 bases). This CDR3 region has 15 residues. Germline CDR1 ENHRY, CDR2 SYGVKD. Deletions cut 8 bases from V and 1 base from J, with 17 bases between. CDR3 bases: TGTGCCATCTCGAGTCTCCCCGGAGGCCAAGAGACCCAGTACTTC. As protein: CAISSLPGGQETQYF.

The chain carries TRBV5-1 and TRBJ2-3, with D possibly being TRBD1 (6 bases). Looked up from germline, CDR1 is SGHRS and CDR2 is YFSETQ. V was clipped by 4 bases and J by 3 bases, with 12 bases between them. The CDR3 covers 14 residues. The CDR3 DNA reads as TGCGCCAGCAGCCTTACAGGGTTGACAGATACGCAGTATTTT. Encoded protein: CASSLTGLTDTQYF.

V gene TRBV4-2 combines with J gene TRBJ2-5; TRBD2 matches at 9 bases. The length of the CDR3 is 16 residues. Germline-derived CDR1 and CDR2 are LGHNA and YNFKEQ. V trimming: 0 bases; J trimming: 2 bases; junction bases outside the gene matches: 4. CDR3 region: CASSQERAGGQETQYF. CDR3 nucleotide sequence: TGTGCCAGCAGCCAAGAGAGAGCGGGGGGACAAGAGACCCAGTACTTC.

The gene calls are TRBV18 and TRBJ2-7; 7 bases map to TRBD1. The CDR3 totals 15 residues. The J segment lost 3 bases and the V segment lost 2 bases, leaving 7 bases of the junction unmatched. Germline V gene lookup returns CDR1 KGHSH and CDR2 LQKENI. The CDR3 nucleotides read TGTGCCAGCTCACCAGGACAGGCTGATGTCTACGAGCAGTACTTC. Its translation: CASSPGQADVYEQYF. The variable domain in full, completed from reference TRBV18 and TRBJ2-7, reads NAGVMQNPRHLVRRRGQEARLRCSPMKGHSHVYWYRQLPEEGLKFMVYLQKENIIDESGMPKERFSAEFPKEGPSILRIQQVVRGDSAAYFCASSPGQADVYEQYFGPGTRLTVT.

The CDR3 nucleotides read TGTGCCAGCTCTCCGAGAGTTTGGGACAGCGATTCACCCCTCCACTTT. It is translated as CASSPRVWDSDSPLHF. This chain connects TRBV18 to TRBJ1-6, with TRBD1 identical over 7 bases. This CDR3 has 16 residues. With V trimmed by 6 bases and J by 8 bases, 13 bases remained unmatched. The germline CDR1 and CDR2 sequences are KGHSH and LQKENI.